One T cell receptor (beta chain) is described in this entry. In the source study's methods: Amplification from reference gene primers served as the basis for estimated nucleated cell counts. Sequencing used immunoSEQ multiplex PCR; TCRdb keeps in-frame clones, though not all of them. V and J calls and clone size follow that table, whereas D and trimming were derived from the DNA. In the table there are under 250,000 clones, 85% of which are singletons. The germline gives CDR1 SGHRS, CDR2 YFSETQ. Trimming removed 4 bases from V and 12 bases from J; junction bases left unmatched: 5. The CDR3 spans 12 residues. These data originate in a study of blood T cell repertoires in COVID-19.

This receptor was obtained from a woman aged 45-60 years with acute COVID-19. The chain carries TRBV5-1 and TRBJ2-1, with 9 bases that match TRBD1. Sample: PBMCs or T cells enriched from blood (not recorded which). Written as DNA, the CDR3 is TGCGCCAGCAGCCCGATGACAGGGGGGCAGTTCTTC. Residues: CASSPMTGGQFF.